This T cell receptor (beta chain) derives from a study of T-cell memory formation after mild COVID-19. This clonotype was seen only a few times. The antigen is undetermined. The CDR3 has 17 amino acids. Germline-derived CDR1 and CDR2 are LGHNA and YSLEER. Trimming took off 1 base at V and 1 base at J, with 14 bases between the two ends. Points from the study as a whole: Clones which contracted sat mainly in CM and EM if CD4+, and in EMRA if CD8+. Within pre-infection memory, some responding clones were found, suggesting cross-reactive memory joined.

TCRdb recomputed calls from the 5' RACE reads with MiXCR, one row per CDR3 protein. The sample gives about 340,000 distinct CDR3 sequences, roughly 20% of which show up once; approximately 12% is in the top ten. This TCR was sampled from an adult woman who had mild COVID-19 (a few samples of this study predate the infection). Cell type and time point are not known. The sequencing sample was made of PBMCs or a T cell subset sorted from them (not recorded which). This chain connects TRBV4-3 to TRBJ2-4; no clear D. The CDR3 DNA reads TGCGCCAGCAGCCAAGCGTACCCGAGATCGGCCAAAAACATTCAGTACTTC. It translates to CASSQAYPRSAKNIQYF.